This T cell receptor (beta chain) was recorded in a study of blood T cells in healthy people across ages (dated by TCRdb to the mid-2010s). Broadly, across the study: Template switching captured roughly one uniquely barcoded TCR beta cDNA molecule per two T cells in model experiments. Age-related changes in TCR beta repertoire diversity were measured in the study by deep sequencing normalized with unique cDNA molecular identifiers. To avoid experimental bias, donors of different ages were distributed randomly across sequencing lanes. Using the same blood draw, the study looked at two additional independent replicas of 1 million unique cDNA reads for two donors, one aged 18 to 30 and the other aged 80 or older. The donors were split into four age groups: young (average 16 years), middle-aged (more than 35), aged (approximately 60) and long-lived (approximately 80). What the research found in general, with its limitations: Bulk unsorted PBMC profiling prevented conclusive comparison of naive and antigen-experienced compartments. The long-lived group showed more naive CD4+ T cells, fewer expanded clones and increased TCR diversity than the aged group, suggesting age selection. As age increased, observed TCR beta diversity per million T cells dropped in a roughly linear way, and a significant reduction was already evident by age about 40. Estimates of total diversity based on one million sequenced T cells were regarded as lower bounds and as underestimates. Because donor CMV infection status was unknown, age-related changes in expanded clonotypes were potentially confounded. There was a strong correlation between observed TCR beta diversity and the percentage of naive T cells measured by flow cytometry.

Systemically healthy Caucasian individuals from Russia, 39 in total and aged about 6 to 95 years, were included as donors. Each donor gave 8 to 10 milliliters of peripheral blood, collected into EDTA-treated Vacutainer tubes. Ficoll-Paque density-gradient centrifugation was used to isolate PBMCs, with at least 6 million obtained per sample. Total RNA, at least 6 micrograms per sample, was extracted from PBMCs with Trizol reagent. Naive CD45RAhigh/CD27high T cell percentages were measured by flow cytometry on a PBMC aliquot from every donor. Regarding this clonotype: The antigen it recognizes is unknown. Its ends do not fully match the called genes, so a read error is possible.

The library was prepared using 5' RACE. The sequencer listed for this sample is Illumina HiSeq 2500. A second 7 to 11 cycle PCR used a sample-barcoded 5' primer and a J-beta primer mix. Each TCR beta cDNA molecule received a unique molecular identifier from a template-switch 5' adaptor carrying 12 random nucleotides. Each sample yielded at least 3 million CDR3-containing paired-end reads. First-strand cDNA was synthesized from all RNA with the Mint cDNA synthesis kit, primed by a TRBC-specific oligonucleotide. Following uracil-DNA glycosylase treatment, all cDNA underwent a first 18-cycle PCR with the universal primers M1SS and BC2_uni_R. The original pipeline was this. Normalization of each sample was performed by random selection of 1 million high-quality reads, each carrying a distinct molecular identifier. Reads with shared molecular identifiers were discarded instead of being binned into consensus sequences. MiTCR, run with a Q25 quality threshold and the strictest error-elimination algorithm, handled CDR3 identification, clonotype clustering and error correction. A nonparametric unseen species model using Euler transformation provided a lower-bound estimate of total TCR beta diversity. TCRdb trimmed the raw reads at Q25, called clones with MiXCR and kept productive beta chains. Every CDR3 protein is listed once, alongside the most common genes and DNA of its rows. The V and J calls here are based on TCRdb, not the publication. This sample is represented by some 730,000 distinct CDR3 sequences; about a fifth of them were singletons. Approximately 20% of the sample rests with the top ten.

The CDR3 spans 12 residues, from the cysteine through the phenylalanine. CDR3 DNA is the only sequence kept; it has 36 bases, read in frame from the first base. CDR1 and CDR2, per the germline V gene, are SGHTS and YDEGEE. The sample taken for sequencing was blood. The receptor was isolated from a man aged 65-85 years in good health. In this chain, TRBV5-8 is recombined with TRBJ2-7, with no confidently assigned D gene. DNA sequence: TGTGCCAGCAGCTTATCTGCCTACGAGCAGCACTTC. Its coded protein is CASSLSAYEQHF.